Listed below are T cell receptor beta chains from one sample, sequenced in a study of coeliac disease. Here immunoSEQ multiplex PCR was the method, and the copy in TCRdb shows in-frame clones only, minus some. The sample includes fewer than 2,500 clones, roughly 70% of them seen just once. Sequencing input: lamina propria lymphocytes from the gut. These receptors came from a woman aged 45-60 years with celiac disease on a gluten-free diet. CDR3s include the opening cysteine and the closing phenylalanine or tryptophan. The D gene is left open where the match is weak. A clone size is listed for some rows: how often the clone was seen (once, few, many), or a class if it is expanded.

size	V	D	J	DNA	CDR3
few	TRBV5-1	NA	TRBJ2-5	TGCGCCAGCAGCTTGGGCAGGGGTTCCTCCTTGTGGGAAGAGACCCAGTACTTC	CASSLGRGSSLWEETQYF
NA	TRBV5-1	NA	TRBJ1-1	TGCGCCAGCAGCAACAGGGTGAACACTGAAGCTTTCTTT	CASSNRVNTEAFF
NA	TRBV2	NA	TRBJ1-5	TGTGCCAGCAGAGGGGATAGCAATCAGCCCCAGCATTTT	CASRGDSNQPQHF
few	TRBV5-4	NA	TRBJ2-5	TGTGCCAGCAGCTTGGCTTACCAAGAGACCCAGTACTTC	CASSLAYQETQYF
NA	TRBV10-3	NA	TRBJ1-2	TGTGCCTGTCGGGGGGCGCTTAACTATGGCTACACCTTC	CACRGALNYGYTF
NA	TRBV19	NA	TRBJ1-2	TGTGCCAGTACCAAGATGGGGCAGGCTGTAACCTATACCCCTAACTATGGCTACACCTTC	CASTKMGQAVTYTPNYGYTF
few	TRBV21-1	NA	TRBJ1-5	TGTGCCAGCAGCACAACGGGCAGGGTGGTAGTTCAGCCCCAGCATTTT	CASSTTGRVVVQPQHF
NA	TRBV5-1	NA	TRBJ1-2	TGCGCCAGCAGCTTGGGGGCCGCGGACAGTTCTTCCTATGGCTACACCTTC	CASSLGAADSSSYGYTF
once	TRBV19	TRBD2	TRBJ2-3	TGTGCCAGTAGTATCTACTTCCTCACTAGCGGGGGCTATGGGCAGTATTTT	CASSIYFLTSGGYGQYF
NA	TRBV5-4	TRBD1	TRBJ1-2	TGTGCCAGCAGCATGTACAGGGGGCAGGGCACCTTC	CASSMYRGQGTF
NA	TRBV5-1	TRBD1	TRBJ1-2	TGCGCCAGCAGCGTCGGGACAGCCTATGGCTACACCTTC	CASSVGTAYGYTF
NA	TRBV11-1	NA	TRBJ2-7	TGTGCCAGCAGCGTGCGCCCGAGCTCCTACGAGCAGTACTTC	CASSVRPSSYEQYF
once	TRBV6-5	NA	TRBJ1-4	TGTGCCAGCAGTTACGGGAGCGCCGGCGATGAAAAACTGTTTTTT	CASSYGSAGDEKLFF
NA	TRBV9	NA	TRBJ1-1	TGTGCCAGCAGCTCCCGGACAGCTGAAGCTTTCTTT	CASSSRTAEAFF
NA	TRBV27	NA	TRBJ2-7	TGTGCCAGCAGTTTAAAGGGAGTTTTCTACGAGCAGTACTTC	CASSLKGVFYEQYF
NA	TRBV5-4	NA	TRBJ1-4	TGTGCCAGCAGCCCGAAGCCACAGGAAAAACTGTTTTTT	CASSPKPQEKLFF
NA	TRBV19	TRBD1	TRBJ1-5	TGTGCCAGTAGTAACAGGGGGCTCAGTTACCAGCCCCAGCATTTT	CASSNRGLSYQPQHF
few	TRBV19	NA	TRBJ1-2	TGTGCCAGTAGCTGGGGCAGCGCGTACTATGGCTACACCTTC	CASSWGSAYYGYTF
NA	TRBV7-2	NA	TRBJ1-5	TGTGCCAGCAGCTTAGGGGGGCACCAGCCCCAGCATTTT	CASSLGGHQPQHF
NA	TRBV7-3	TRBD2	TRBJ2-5	TGTGCCAGCAGCCCCGTCGCGGGGGGGCGCCAAGAGACCCAGTACTTC	CASSPVAGGRQETQYF
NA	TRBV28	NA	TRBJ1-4	TGTGCCAGCAGTTTATGGGGATTGACAGAAACTAATGAAAAACTGTTTTTT	CASSLWGLTETNEKLFF
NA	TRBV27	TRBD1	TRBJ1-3	TGTGCCAGCAGTTTAAGGGACAGGGTCCCCCGGTCTGGAAACACCATATATTTT	CASSLRDRVPRSGNTIYF
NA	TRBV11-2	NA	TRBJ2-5	TGTGCCAGCAGCTCAGTCGTAGGCTCAGGAGAGACCCAGTACTTC	CASSSVVGSGETQYF
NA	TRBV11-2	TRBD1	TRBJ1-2	TGTGCCAGCAGTCCCGGACAGGGCGAAGGGTATGGCTACACCTTC	CASSPGQGEGYGYTF
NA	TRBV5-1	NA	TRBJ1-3	TGCGCCAGCAGCTTGGGCCCGACAGGCGACTCTGGAAACACCATATATTTT	CASSLGPTGDSGNTIYF
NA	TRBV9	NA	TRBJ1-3	TGTGCCAGCAGCGTAGGCCCAGCGGACACCATATATTTT	CASSVGPADTIYF
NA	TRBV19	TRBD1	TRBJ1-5	TGTGCCAGTAGTATCCCGGGACAGGGGTATATGCAGCCCCAGCATTTT	CASSIPGQGYMQPQHF
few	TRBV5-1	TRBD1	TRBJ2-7	TGCGCCAGCAGCTTACGCCCGGGACAGATAGTTTACGAGCAGTACTTC	CASSLRPGQIVYEQYF
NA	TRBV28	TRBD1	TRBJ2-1	TGTGCCAGCAGAGGACAGGTGCTCTCCTACAATGAGCAGTTCTTC	CASRGQVLSYNEQFF
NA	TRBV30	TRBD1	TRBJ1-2	TGTGCCTGGATGGCCGACAGGGTGCGTGGCTACACCTTC	CAWMADRVRGYTF
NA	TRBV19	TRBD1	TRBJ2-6	TGTGCCACCTCCATGAGGACAGGGTCCTCTGGGGCCAACGTCCTGACTTTC	CATSMRTGSSGANVLTF
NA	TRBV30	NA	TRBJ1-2	TGTGCCTGGAGTAGAGGGGACAAGGGCTATGGCTACACCTTC	CAWSRGDKGYGYTF
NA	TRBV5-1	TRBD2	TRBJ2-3	TGCGCCAGCAGCTTGCTAGCGGGGGGCCAACAAGATACGCAGTATTTT	CASSLLAGGQQDTQYF
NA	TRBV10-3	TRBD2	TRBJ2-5	TGTGCCATCAGTGAGTGGGGGGAGGGCCAGTACTTC	CAISEWGEGQYF
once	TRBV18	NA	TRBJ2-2	TGTGCCAGCTCACCACTTCAACTCAGGGCGAACACCGGGGAGCTGTTTTTT	CASSPLQLRANTGELFF
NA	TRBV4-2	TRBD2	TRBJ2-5	TGTGCCAGCAGCCAAGAATTAGCGGGGGCCACAGAGACCCAGTACTTC	CASSQELAGATETQYF
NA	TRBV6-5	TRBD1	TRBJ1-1	TGTGCCAGCACCTTGTTCGGACAGGGGGAAGCTTTCTTT	CASTLFGQGEAFF
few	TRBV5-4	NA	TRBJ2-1	TGTGCCAGCAGCTTCGGCGGGGGCAGCTCCTACAATGAGCAGTTCTTC	CASSFGGGSSYNEQFF
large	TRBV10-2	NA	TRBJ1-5	TGCGCCAGTAAGGAGGGAATTAATCAGCCCCAGCATTTT	CASKEGINQPQHF
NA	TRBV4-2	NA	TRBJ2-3	TGTGCCAGCAGCCAAGCGCTACTAAGCACAGATACGCAGTATTTT	CASSQALLSTDTQYF
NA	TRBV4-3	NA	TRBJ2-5	TGCGCCAGCAGCCAAGATCGTAGAGAGACCCAGTACTTC	CASSQDRRETQYF
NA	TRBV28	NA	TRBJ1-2	TGTGCCAGCAGTTTAACCGACAGCACGGGCTACACCTTC	CASSLTDSTGYTF
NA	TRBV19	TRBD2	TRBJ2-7	TGTGCCAGTAGTATGGGGGGGGAGCGGGGCGAGCAGTACTTC	CASSMGGERGEQYF
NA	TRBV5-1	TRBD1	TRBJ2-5	TGCGCCAGCAGCTTCCTAACAGGGGGGCAAGAGACCCAGTACTTC	CASSFLTGGQETQYF
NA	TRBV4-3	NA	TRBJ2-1	TGCGCCAGCAGCCAGCGGGCCGGATACAATGAGCAGTTCTTC	CASSQRAGYNEQFF
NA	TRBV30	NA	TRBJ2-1	TGTGCCTGGAGTCCCCTAGCTAATGAGCAGTTCTTC	CAWSPLANEQFF
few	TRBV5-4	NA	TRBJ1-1	TGTGCCAGCAGCCCGAGCGGGGCGGACACTGAAGCTTTCTTT	CASSPSGADTEAFF
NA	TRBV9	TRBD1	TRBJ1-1	TGTGCCAGCAGCGTAGTGGCAGGGGGAAACACTGAAGCTTTCTTT	CASSVVAGGNTEAFF
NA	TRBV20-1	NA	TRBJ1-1	TGCAGTGCTACCCACTATACTGAAGCTTTCTTT	CSATHYTEAFF
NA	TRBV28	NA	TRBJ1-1	TGTGCCAGCAATCAGCGTCACACTGAAGCTTTCTTT	CASNQRHTEAFF
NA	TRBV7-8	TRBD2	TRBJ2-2	TGTGCCACTAGCCGGCAGAGCGGGGGGGCGAAGTCCACCGGGGAGCTGTTTTTT	CATSRQSGGAKSTGELFF
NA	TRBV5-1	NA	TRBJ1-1	TGCGCCAGCAGCTTGGCCCAGGAGGCTGAAGCTTTCTTT	CASSLAQEAEAFF
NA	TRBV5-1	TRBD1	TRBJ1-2	TGCGCCAGCAGCTTCGGGACAGGCCTCTGGGGCTACACCTTC	CASSFGTGLWGYTF